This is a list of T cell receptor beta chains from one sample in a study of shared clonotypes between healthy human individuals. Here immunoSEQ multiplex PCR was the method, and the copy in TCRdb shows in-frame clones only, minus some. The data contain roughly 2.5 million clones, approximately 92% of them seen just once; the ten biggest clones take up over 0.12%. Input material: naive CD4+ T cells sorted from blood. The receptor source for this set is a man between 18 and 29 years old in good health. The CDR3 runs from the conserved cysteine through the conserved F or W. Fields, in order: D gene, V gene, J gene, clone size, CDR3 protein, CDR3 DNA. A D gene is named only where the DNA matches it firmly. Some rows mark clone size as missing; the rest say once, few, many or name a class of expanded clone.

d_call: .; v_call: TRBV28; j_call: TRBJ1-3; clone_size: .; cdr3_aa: CASTSIGKLSGNTIYF; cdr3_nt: TGTGCCAGCACCTCGATCGGGAAGCTTTCCGGAAACACCATATATTTT
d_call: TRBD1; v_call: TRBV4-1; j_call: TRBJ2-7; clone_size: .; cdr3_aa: CASSQPGQGAYEQYF; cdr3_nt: TGCGCCAGCAGCCAACCGGGACAGGGGGCCTACGAGCAGTACTTC
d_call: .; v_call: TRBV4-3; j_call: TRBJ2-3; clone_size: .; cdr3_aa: CASSQEEQLTDTQYF; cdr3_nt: TGCGCCAGCAGCCAAGAGGAACAGCTCACAGATACGCAGTATTTT
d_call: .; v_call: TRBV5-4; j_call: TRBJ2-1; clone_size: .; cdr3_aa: CASSLDSEQFF; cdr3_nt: TGTGCCAGCAGCTTGGACTCAGAGCAGTTCTTC
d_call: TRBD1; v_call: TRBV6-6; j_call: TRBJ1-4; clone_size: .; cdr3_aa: CASKGQGGEKLFF; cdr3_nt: TGTGCCAGCAAAGGACAGGGAGGAGAAAAACTGTTTTTT
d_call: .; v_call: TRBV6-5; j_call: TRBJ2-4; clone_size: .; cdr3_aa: CASGRSIAKNIQYF; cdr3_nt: TGTGCCAGCGGTAGAAGCATAGCCAAAAACATTCAGTACTTC
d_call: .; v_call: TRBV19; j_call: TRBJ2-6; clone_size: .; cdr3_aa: CASSIYNSGANVLTF; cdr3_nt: TGTGCCAGTAGTATATACAATTCCGGGGCCAACGTCCTGACTTTC
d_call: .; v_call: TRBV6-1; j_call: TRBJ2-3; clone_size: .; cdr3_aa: CASSEALDTQYF; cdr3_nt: TGTGCCAGCAGTGAAGCCTTAGATACGCAGTATTTT
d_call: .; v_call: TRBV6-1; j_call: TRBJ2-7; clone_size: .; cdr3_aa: CASSEAGARKQYF; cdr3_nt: TGTGCCAGCAGTGAAGCGGGGGCGCGGAAGCAGTACTTC
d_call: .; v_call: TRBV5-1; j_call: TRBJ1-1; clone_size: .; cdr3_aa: CASSESSTEAFF; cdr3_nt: TGCGCCAGCAGTGAGAGTTCCACTGAAGCTTTCTTT
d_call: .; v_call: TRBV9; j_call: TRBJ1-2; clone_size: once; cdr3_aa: CASSVIGTSNYGYTF; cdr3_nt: TGTGCCAGCAGCGTAATAGGGACCTCTAACTATGGCTACACCTTC
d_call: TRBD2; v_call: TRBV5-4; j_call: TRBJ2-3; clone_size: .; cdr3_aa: CASSLGGSRPDTQYF; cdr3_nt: TGTGCCAGCAGCCTTGGCGGGAGTCGCCCAGATACGCAGTATTTT